This T cell receptor beta chain is drawn from a study of blood T cell repertoires in COVID-19. Study-wide context: The analysed material was cDNA or gDNA that came from T cells, B-cell-depleted T cells, or PBMCs.

Germline loops: CDR1 MNHNY, CDR2 SVGAGI (reference sequence). V shed 0 bases and J 0 bases; nucleotides not matched to a gene: 1. CDR3 length equals 15 residues. This clone appeared a few times. Using immunoSEQ multiplex PCR, the repertoire was profiled, and TCRdb retains in-frame clones only, with some absent. The sample lists about 110,000 clones; 65% to 85% were seen once. The sequenced sample was peripheral blood. The chain has TRBV6-6 and TRBJ2-7; the match to TRBD1 covers 8 bases. This sequence was found in a woman in her seventies with acute or convalescent COVID-19. The CDR3 DNA reads as TGTGCCAGCAGTTACTCGGGACAGGCCTCCTACGAGCAGTACTTC. This translates into CASSYSGQASYEQYF.